A selection of T cell receptor beta chains follows, all from one sample in a study of low-dose radiotherapy and immunotherapy resistance in tumors. TCRdb itself ran the reads through MiXCR, one entry per CDR3 protein. This repertoire shows fewer than 90,000 distinct CDR3 sequences, approximately 17% found once; its top ten account for around 6.3%. The sequencing here drew on PBMCs, taken before treatment. The source of these receptors is a male donor with prostate cancer. The CDR3 runs from the conserved cysteine through the conserved F or W. D genes are given only for firm matches. A clone size is listed for some rows: how often the clone was seen (once, few, many), or a class if it is expanded.

abundance | j_gene | d_gene | v_gene | CDR3nt | CDR3aa
many | TRBJ2-5 | NA | TRBV5-6 | TGTGCCAGCAGCTTGGGACACCTGGAAGAGACCCAGTACTTC | CASSLGHLEETQYF
many | TRBJ2-4 | TRBD2 | TRBV20-1 | TGCAGTGCTGATAGCGGGGTACAAGCCAAAAACATTCAGTACTTC | CSADSGVQAKNIQYF
many | TRBJ2-1 | TRBD2 | TRBV7-2 | TGTGCCAGCAGCCGGAGGTCGGGGGGTACCTCCTACAATGAGCAGTTCTTC | CASSRRSGGTSYNEQFF
few | TRBJ2-7 | NA | TRBV6-1 | TGTGCCAGCAGTGAAGTGGGGAGTCGTTACGAGCAGTACTTC | CASSEVGSRYEQYF
many | TRBJ2-2 | NA | TRBV7-3 | TGTGCCAGCAGCTTAACGATGAGAGGGGACACCGGGGAGCTGTTTTTT | CASSLTMRGDTGELFF
many | TRBJ1-4 | NA | TRBV20-1 | TGCAGTGTCGGCCAGATTAATGAAAAACTGTTTTTT | CSVGQINEKLFF
many | TRBJ2-1 | TRBD2 | TRBV7-3 | TGTGCCAGCAGCTTGATGACTAGCGACTACAATGAGCAGTTCTTC | CASSLMTSDYNEQFF
many | TRBJ1-1 | NA | TRBV28 | TGTGCCAGCAGTTGGGGGTTTACTGAAGCTTTCTTT | CASSWGFTEAFF
many | TRBJ2-7 | NA | TRBV18 | TGTGCCAGCTCACCCCGGGACCGGGCCGAGCAGTACTTC | CASSPRDRAEQYF
many | TRBJ2-2 | NA | TRBV5-1 | TGCGCCAGCAGCTTGGTAATCCCCAACACCGGGGAGCTGTTTTTT | CASSLVIPNTGELFF
many | TRBJ2-4 | NA | TRBV5-1 | TGCGCCAGCAGCTTGGTGGCGACAGGTGTAGCCAAAAACATTCAGTACTTC | CASSLVATGVAKNIQYF
NA | TRBJ1-1 | NA | TRBV23-1 | TGCGCCAGCCCCGTCGGTTGGGGTGAGGCTGAAGCTTTCTTT | CASPVGWGEAEAFF
many | TRBJ1-2 | NA | TRBV6-1 | TGTGCCAGCAGTGAGCAACCGACCCGGGTCCGCTGGGGGATTAACTATGGCTACACCTTC | CASSEQPTRVRWGINYGYTF
many | TRBJ1-1 | NA | TRBV2 | TGTGCCAGCAGGTTGACAGTGAACACTGAAGCTTTCTTT | CASRLTVNTEAFF
NA | TRBJ2-1 | NA | TRBV29-1 | TGCAGCGTGCTCCTAGCGCTACTCAATGAGCAGTTCTTC | CSVLLALLNEQFF
many | TRBJ2-3 | NA | TRBV6-4 | TGTGCCACGACCCTAGGGACGCAGTATTTT | CATTLGTQYF
NA | TRBJ2-5 | NA | TRBV5-1 | TGCGCCAGCAGCTTGGCCCTAAAGACCCAGTACTTC | CASSLALKTQYF
many | TRBJ2-7 | NA | TRBV12-5 | TGTGCTAGTGGTTTGGAAGGGAACCCCTACGAGCAGTACTTC | CASGLEGNPYEQYF
many | TRBJ2-6 | TRBD1 | TRBV7-8 | TGTGCCAGCAGCACGAGGACAGGGCTTAGTTCCGGGGCCAACGTCCTGACTTTC | CASSTRTGLSSGANVLTF
many | TRBJ2-5 | TRBD2 | TRBV23-1 | TGCGCCAGCAGTCAAACTAGCGGGGGTGGGAAGCGAGAGACCCAGTACTTC | CASSQTSGGGKRETQYF
few | TRBJ1-5 | NA | TRBV3-1 | TGTGCCAGCAGCCCTGGGACGGCCGGCAATCAGCCCCAGCATTTT | CASSPGTAGNQPQHF
NA | TRBJ2-3 | NA | TRBV18 | TGTGCCAGCTCGCCCACCCTGGGGAGCACAGATACGCAGTATTTT | CASSPTLGSTDTQYF
NA | TRBJ1-2 | TRBD1 | TRBV27 | TGTGCCAGCAGTTTGCGGACAGGGGGCTATGGCTACACCTTC | CASSLRTGGYGYTF
many | TRBJ2-3 | TRBD2 | TRBV10-3 | TGTGCCATCAGCGACCAACTAGCGGGAGGAACAGATACGCAGTATTTT | CAISDQLAGGTDTQYF
many | TRBJ1-6 | TRBD1 | TRBV7-9 | TGTGCCAGCAGCTTATTCTGGACACAGGGGAGAAATTCACCCCTCCACTTT | CASSLFWTQGRNSPLHF
NA | TRBJ2-3 | NA | TRBV12-3/TRBV12-4 | TGTGCCAGCAGTTTTTCCGGGGCTGGCACAGATACGCAGTATTTT | CASSFSGAGTDTQYF
many | TRBJ2-1 | NA | TRBV10-3 | TGTGCCATCAGTGAGTACGGGGAACACAATGAGCAGTTCTTC | CAISEYGEHNEQFF
many | TRBJ2-3 | NA | TRBV7-2 | TGTGCCAGCAGCTTAGCCACGGGGGCCGCAGATACGCAGTATTTT | CASSLATGAADTQYF
NA | TRBJ1-5 | TRBD1 | TRBV6-5 | TGTGCCAGCAGGAGGGGGCGCGGGGATCAGCCCCAGCATTTT | CASRRGRGDQPQHF